The 5 T cell receptor beta chains reported below all come from one sample, sequenced in a study of OX40 agonist ivuxolimab in advanced cancers. The protocol was immunoSEQ multiplex PCR, while the TCRdb copy is restricted to in-frame clones and leaves out a portion. Here the sample spans some 86,000 clones, 75% to 95% being singletons. The sample here was CD4+ or CD8+ T cells sorted from blood, taken in a trial of the OX40 agonist ivuxolimab. These receptors were collected from an adult with an advanced solid tumor such as melanoma, head and neck, liver or kidney cancer.

The V gene is TRBV7-9, the J gene TRBJ2-5; D might be TRBD2 (5 bases). Trimming left V 2 bases short and J 2 bases short, with 9 bases between. CDR3 length: 14 amino acids. Germline values: CDR1 SEHNR, CDR2 FQNEAQ (reference sequence). CDR3 amino acids: CASSLWGEQETQYF. The CDR3, as DNA: TGTGCCAGCAGCTTATGGGGAGAGCAAGAGACCCAGTACTTC.

The genes are TRBV5-1 and TRBJ2-7, with 9 bases fitting TRBD1. With 4 bases clipped from V and 6 bases from J, the junction kept 8 bases outside the gene matches. The V gene's germline CDR1 is SGHRS and CDR2 YFSETQ. The CDR3 runs to 14 residues. The CDR3 loop is CASSPGQGVGEQYF. The CDR3 region has the DNA TGCGCCAGCAGCCCGGGACAGGGAGTGGGCGAGCAGTACTTC.

The gene calls are TRBV28 and TRBJ2-3; D call uncertain. Germline CDR1 and CDR2: MDHEN and SYDVKM. The CDR3 has 14 residues. Deletions cut 3 bases from V and 2 bases from J, with 9 bases between. CDR3 nucleotide sequence: TGTGCCAGCAGTTTTGGGCAGCACACAGATACGCAGTATTTT. This translates into CASSFGQHTDTQYF. Together with reference TRBV28 and TRBJ2-3, the CDR3 gives the full variable domain: DVKVTQSSRYLVKRTGEKVFLECVQDMDHENMFWYRQDPGLGLRLIYFSYDVKMKEKGDIPEGYSVSREKKERFSLILESASTNQTSMYLCASSFGQHTDTQYFGPGTRLTVL.

The chain carries TRBV30 and TRBJ1-4, with D maybe TRBD1 (6 bases). Germline CDR1 reads GTSNPN; CDR2 reads SVGIG (reference sequence). CDR3 length equals 13 residues. V was clipped by 2 bases and J by 3 bases, with 7 bases between them. The CDR3 loop reads CAWSWGPNEKLFF. The CDR3 bases are TGTGCCTGGAGTTGGGGGCCTAATGAAAAACTGTTTTTT.

The V and J genes are TRBV7-3 and TRBJ2-5; D remains ambiguous. The CDR3 consists of 13 residues. Trimming removed 2 bases from V and 3 bases from J, with 7 bases in between. CDR1 is SGHTA, CDR2 FQGTGA, per germline. Here the CDR3 reads CASSLAQKETQYF. Written as DNA, the CDR3 is TGTGCCAGCAGCTTAGCACAGAAAGAGACCCAGTACTTC.